This T cell receptor beta chain emerged from a study of shared clonotypes between healthy human individuals. Study-wide points: It was anticipated that sequencing depth would influence how many clonotypes donors shared.

Naivety among CD8 cells was defined by CD45RO negativity and positive CCR7 selection, thereby excluding terminally differentiated effector memory CD45RA+ cells. Sorted-subset replicate PCRs used roughly 210 ng of genomic DNA. This amount corresponded to approximately 30,000 T cell genomes. Using immunoSEQ multiplex PCR, the repertoire was profiled, and TCRdb retains in-frame clones only, with some absent. The data contain roughly 2.1 million clones, 85% to 95% of them seen just once; the ten biggest clones take up more than 1.5%. This clone was recorded a few times. The antigen remains unidentified. The CDR3 sequence is 12 residues long. Germline CDR1 SGHAT, CDR2 FQNNGV. The germline V and J ends were trimmed by 2 bases and 7 bases, with 5 bases remaining between them.

This chain joins TRBV11-2 and TRBJ2-2; D uncertain. The specimen sequenced was naive CD8+ T cells from PBMCs. The clonotype comes from a man aged 18 to 29 in good health. Some clones in this sample may be carry-over from other donors' samples. CDR3 in DNA: TGTGCCAGCAGCTTATTGATCGGGGAGCTGTTTTTT. This codes for CASSLLIGELFF.